The 15 T cell receptor beta chains below were found in one sample sequenced in a study of identical twins. TCRdb processed the 5' RACE reads anew with MiXCR; each CDR3 protein has one entry. The repertoire consists of approximately 210,000 distinct CDR3 sequences, with more than 15% occurring once and the leading ten covering around two fifths. The same sample was also used in a study of T cells expressing NK-cell markers.

Sequencing was performed on CD8+ T cells sorted from blood. These receptors originate from a woman aged 18-30 years in good health.

The sample holds a few counts of this clonotype. The genes are TRBV29-1 and TRBJ2-7; TRBD1 matches 8 bases. CDR3 length: 14 amino acids. Per the germline V gene, CDR1 is SQVTM and CDR2 is ANQGSEA. V was pared by 2 bases and J by 2 bases, with 5 bases of the junction left unmatched. In DNA, the CDR3 is TGCAGCGTTGAAACAGTGGACAGGGCCTACGAGCAGTACTTC. This translates into CSVETVDRAYEQYF.

The V and J genes are TRBV9 and TRBJ2-1, with 10 bases fitting TRBD2. Trimming took 5 bases from V and 8 from J; bases not matched to a gene: 10. The CDR3 has 15 amino acids. Germline V gene data show CDR1 as SGDLS and CDR2 as YYNGEE. CDR3 amino acids: CASRGLAGVSDEQFF. DNA of the CDR3: TGTGCCAGCAGGGGCCTAGCGGGAGTATCCGATGAGCAGTTCTTC.

This chain connects TRBV15 to TRBJ1-5, with a tentative D call TRBD1 (5 bases). Trimming removed 5 bases from V and 1 base from J, with 9 bases in between. CDR1 LNHNV and CDR2 YYDKDF come from the germline V gene (reference sequence). The CDR3 has 14 residues. The CDR3 sequence: CATSLGLSNQPQHF. In nucleotides, the CDR3 is TGTGCCACCAGCCTGGGACTAAGCAATCAGCCCCAGCATTTT. Full variable domain (outside the CDR3, taken from reference TRBV15 and TRBJ1-5): DAMVIQNPRYQVTQFGKPVTLSCSQTLNHNVMYWYQQKSSQAPKLLFHYYDKDFNNEADTPDNFQSRRPNTSFCFLDIRSPGLGDTAMYLCATSLGLSNQPQHFGDGTRLSIL.

The chain employs TRBV29-1 and TRBJ2-1; no firm D call. V was cut by 3 bases and J by 4 bases, with 7 bases left in between. The CDR3 consists of 12 residues. The germline CDR1 and CDR2 sequences are SQVTM and ANQGSEA. The CDR3 is CSVDVEYNEQFF. The CDR3 coding sequence is TGCAGCGTTGATGTGGAATACAATGAGCAGTTCTTC.

This chain links TRBV29-1 with TRBJ2-7; the match to TRBD2 covers 7 bases. The V segment lost 4 bases and the J segment 0 bases; nucleotides outside the gene matches: 6. The CDR3 has 14 amino acids. Germline V lookup: CDR1 SQVTM, CDR2 ANQGSEA. The chain's CDR3 is CSVVGEGSSYEQYF. DNA for the CDR3: TGCAGCGTTGTCGGGGAGGGAAGCTCCTACGAGCAGTACTTC.

This clonotype was seen a handful of times. The rearrangement links TRBV7-9 to TRBJ2-4, with D possibly called TRBD1 or TRBD2 (6 bases each). This CDR3 region has 16 residues. Trimming removed 2 bases at V and 4 bases at J, with 15 bases between. The germline V gene has CDR1 SEHNR and CDR2 FQNEAQ (reference sequence). The CDR3 DNA is TGTGCCAGCAGCTTAACAATGCCGGGGGCTAAAAACATTCAGTACTTC. Encoded protein: CASSLTMPGAKNIQYF.

The chain's CDR3 is CSASGGDRNTEAFF. Here the CDR3 DNA reads TGCAGCGCTAGTGGAGGGGACAGGAACACTGAAGCTTTCTTT. The chain couples TRBV29-1 to TRBJ1-1; 7 bases line up with TRBD1. The germline V gene encodes CDR1 SQVTM and CDR2 ANQGSEA. This CDR3 is built from 14 residues. Losses at the gene ends were 7 bases for V and 1 base for J; bases not matched to a gene: 9.

This clonotype was detected a few times. This chain links TRBV9 with TRBJ2-7, with 7 bases identical to TRBD2. Germline values: CDR1 SGDLS, CDR2 YYNGEE. CDR3 length: 14 amino acids. V was pared by 3 bases and J by 4 bases, with 7 bases of the junction left unmatched. CDR3 protein: CASSGGLEVYEQYF. The DNA of the CDR3 is TGTGCCAGCAGCGGAGGACTAGAGGTGTACGAGCAGTACTTC.

This clonotype was seen many times. An end of the junction differs from the germline gene, which may be a read error. The V gene is TRBV6-6, the J gene TRBJ2-2, with D unresolved. Germline lookup yields CDR1 MNHNY and CDR2 SVGAGI (reference sequence). There are 11 residues in the CDR3. This CDR3 is CASTYTGELFF. For the CDR3, the DNA is TGTGCCAGCACTTACACCGGGGAGCTGTTTTTT.

This sequence joins TRBV4-3 and TRBJ2-5; TRBD1 aligns across 9 bases. Trimming at V came to 1 base and at J to 5 bases, leaving 5 bases not matched to a gene. Germline CDR1 is LGHNA and CDR2 is YSLEER. The CDR3 runs to 15 residues. CDR3 in amino acids: CASSQGTGVSETQYF. CDR3 nucleotide sequence: TGCGCCAGCAGCCAAGGGACAGGGGTTTCGGAGACCCAGTACTTC.

The chain couples TRBV3-1 to TRBJ2-1; no clear D gene. The CDR3 runs 15 residues. With 1 base removed from V and 0 bases from J, the gap between germline ends came to 7 bases. From germline, CDR1 is LGHDT and CDR2 YNNKEL (reference sequence). This CDR3 reads CASSQAYSSYNEQFF. In DNA, the CDR3 is TGTGCCAGCAGCCAAGCCTATAGCTCCTACAATGAGCAGTTCTTC.

This clonotype was seen a handful of times. The chain employs TRBV29-1 and TRBJ1-2; no definite D call. The germline CDR1 and CDR2 sequences are SQVTM and ANQGSEA. Deletions cut 4 bases from V and 4 bases from J, with 10 bases between. This CDR3 spans 12 amino acids. The CDR3 is CSVVGGGYGYTF. The CDR3 bases are TGCAGCGTTGTTGGCGGTGGCTATGGCTACACCTTC.

The CDR3 loop reads CASSELNTGELFF. CDR3 nucleotide sequence: TGCGCCAGCAGTGAGTTGAACACCGGGGAGCTGTTTTTT. The chain links TRBV10-2 to TRBJ2-2, with D hard to call. The germline CDR1 and CDR2 sequences are WSHSY and SAAADI. Trimming removed 1 base from V and 1 base from J, with 1 base in between. There are 13 residues in the CDR3.

The chain recombines TRBV28 with TRBJ1-5, with D perhaps TRBD1 (6 bases). CDR1 is MDHEN and CDR2 is SYDVKM in the germline V gene. With 6 bases removed from V and 4 bases from J, the gap between germline ends came to 13 bases. This CDR3 region has 14 residues. This CDR3 is CASSDPGVNQPQHF. For the CDR3, the DNA is TGTGCCAGCAGCGATCCAGGGGTGAATCAGCCCCAGCATTTT.

J is TRBJ2-5 and V is TRBV10-2, with D hard to call. V dropped 0 bases and J dropped 5 bases, with 13 bases sitting between them. This CDR3 contains 15 residues. CDR1 is WSHSY, CDR2 SAAADI, per germline. This chain's CDR3 is CASSESSTMWETQYF. As DNA, the CDR3 is TGCGCCAGCAGTGAGTCCAGTACTATGTGGGAGACCCAGTACTTC.